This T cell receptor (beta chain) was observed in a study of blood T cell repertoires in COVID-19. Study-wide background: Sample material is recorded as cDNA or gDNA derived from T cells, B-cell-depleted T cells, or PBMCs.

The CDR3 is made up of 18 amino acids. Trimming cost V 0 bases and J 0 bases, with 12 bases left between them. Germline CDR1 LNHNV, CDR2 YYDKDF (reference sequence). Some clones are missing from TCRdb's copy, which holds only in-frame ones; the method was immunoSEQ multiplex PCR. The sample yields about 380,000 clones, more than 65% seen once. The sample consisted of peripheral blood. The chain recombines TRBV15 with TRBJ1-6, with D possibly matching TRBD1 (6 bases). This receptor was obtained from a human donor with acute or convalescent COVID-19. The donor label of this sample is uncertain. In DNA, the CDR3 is TGTGCCACCAGCAGAGATCTTCAGGGGCCCTCCTATAATTCACCCCTCCACTTT. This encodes CATSRDLQGPSYNSPLHF.